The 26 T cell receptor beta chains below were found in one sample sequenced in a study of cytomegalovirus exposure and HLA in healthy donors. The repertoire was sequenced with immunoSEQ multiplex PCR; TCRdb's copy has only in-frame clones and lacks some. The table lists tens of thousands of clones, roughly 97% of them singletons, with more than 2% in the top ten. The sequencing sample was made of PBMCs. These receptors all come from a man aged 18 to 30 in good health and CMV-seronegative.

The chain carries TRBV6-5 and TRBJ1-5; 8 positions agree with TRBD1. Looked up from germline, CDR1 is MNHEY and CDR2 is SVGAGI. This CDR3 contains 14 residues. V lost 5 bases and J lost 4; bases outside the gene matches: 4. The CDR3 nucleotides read TGTGCCAGCAGTCCGGGACAGGTTAATCAGCCCCAGCATTTT. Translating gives CASSPGQVNQPQHF.

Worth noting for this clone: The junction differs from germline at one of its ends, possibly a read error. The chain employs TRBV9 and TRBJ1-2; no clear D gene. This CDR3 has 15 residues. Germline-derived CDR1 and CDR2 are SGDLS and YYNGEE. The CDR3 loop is CASSVYSSTSYRYTF. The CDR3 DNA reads TGTGCCAGCAGCGTATATAGCAGCACCTCCTATCGCTACACCTTC.

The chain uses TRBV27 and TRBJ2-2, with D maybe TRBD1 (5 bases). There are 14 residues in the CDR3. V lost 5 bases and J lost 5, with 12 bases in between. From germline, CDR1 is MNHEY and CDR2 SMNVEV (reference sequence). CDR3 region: CASSKIGVTGELFF. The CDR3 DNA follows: TGTGCCAGCAGTAAAATAGGGGTGACCGGGGAGCTGTTTTTT.

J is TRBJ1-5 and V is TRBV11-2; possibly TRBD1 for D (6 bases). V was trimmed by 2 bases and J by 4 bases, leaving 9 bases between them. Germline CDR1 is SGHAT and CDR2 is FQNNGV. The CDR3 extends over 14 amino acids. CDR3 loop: CASSLPGANQPQHF. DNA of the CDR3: TGTGCCAGCAGCTTACCAGGGGCAAATCAGCCCCAGCATTTT.

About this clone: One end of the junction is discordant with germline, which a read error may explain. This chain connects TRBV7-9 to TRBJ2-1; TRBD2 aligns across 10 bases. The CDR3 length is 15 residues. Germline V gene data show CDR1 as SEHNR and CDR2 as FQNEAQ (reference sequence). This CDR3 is CASSLAGAPHNEQFF. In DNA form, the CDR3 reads TGTGCCAGCAGCCTAGCGGGAGCTCCCCACAATGAGCAGTTCTTC.

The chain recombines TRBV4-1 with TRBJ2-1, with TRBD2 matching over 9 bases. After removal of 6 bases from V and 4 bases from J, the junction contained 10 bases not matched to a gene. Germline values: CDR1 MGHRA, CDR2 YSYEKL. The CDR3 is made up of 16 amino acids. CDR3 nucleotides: TGCGCCAGCAGTCACCAGACTAGCGGCCCATACAATGAGCAGTTCTTC. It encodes CASSHQTSGPYNEQFF.

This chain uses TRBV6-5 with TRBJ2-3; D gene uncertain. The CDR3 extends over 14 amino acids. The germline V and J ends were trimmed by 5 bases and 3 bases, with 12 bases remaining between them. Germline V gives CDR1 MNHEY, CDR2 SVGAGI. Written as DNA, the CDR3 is TGTGCCAGCAGTGAATGGCAGAATACAGATACGCAGTATTTT. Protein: CASSEWQNTDTQYF.

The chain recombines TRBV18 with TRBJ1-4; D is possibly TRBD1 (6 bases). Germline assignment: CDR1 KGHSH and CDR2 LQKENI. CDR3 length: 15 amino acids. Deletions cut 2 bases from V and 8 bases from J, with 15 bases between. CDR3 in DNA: TGTGCCAGCTCACCAGGGGGCAGGGCCGAGGAAAAACTGTTTTTT. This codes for CASSPGGRAEEKLFF.

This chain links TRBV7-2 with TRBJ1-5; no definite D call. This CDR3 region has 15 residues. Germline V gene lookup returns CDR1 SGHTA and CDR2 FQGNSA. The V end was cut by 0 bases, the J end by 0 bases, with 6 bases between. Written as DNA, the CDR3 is TGTGCCAGCAGCTTAGCCCGGTATAGCAATCAGCCCCAGCATTTT. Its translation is CASSLARYSNQPQHF.

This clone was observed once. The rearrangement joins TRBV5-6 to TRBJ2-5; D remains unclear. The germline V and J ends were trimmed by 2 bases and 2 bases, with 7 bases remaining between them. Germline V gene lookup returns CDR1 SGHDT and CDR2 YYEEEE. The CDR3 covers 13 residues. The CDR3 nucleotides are TGTGCCAGCAGCTTCCAGATTCAAGAGACCCAGTACTTC. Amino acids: CASSFQIQETQYF.

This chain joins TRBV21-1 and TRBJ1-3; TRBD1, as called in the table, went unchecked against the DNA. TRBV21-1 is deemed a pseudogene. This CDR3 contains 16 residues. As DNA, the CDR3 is TGTGCCAGCAGCAAAGCGCACAGGGCTGAGGGAAACACCATATATTTT. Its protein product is CASSKAHRAEGNTIYF.

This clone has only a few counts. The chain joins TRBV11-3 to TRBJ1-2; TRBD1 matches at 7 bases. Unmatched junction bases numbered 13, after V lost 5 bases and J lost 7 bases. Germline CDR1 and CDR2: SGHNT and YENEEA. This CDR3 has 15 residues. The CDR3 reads CASSAQTGDGGGYTF. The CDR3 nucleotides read TGTGCCAGCAGCGCCCAAACAGGGGACGGCGGTGGCTACACCTTC.

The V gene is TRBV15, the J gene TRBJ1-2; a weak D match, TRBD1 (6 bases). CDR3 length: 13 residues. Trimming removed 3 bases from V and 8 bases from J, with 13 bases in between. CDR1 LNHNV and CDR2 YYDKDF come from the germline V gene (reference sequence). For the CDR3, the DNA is TGTGCCACCAGCAGTAGTACAGGGCAAGGCTACACCTTC. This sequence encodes CATSSSTGQGYTF.

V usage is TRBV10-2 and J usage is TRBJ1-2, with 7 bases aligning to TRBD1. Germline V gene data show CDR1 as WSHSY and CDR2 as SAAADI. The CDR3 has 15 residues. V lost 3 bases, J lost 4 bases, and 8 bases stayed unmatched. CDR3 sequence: CASSDSRGVSYGYTF. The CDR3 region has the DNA TGCGCCAGCAGTGATTCCAGGGGGGTTTCCTATGGCTACACCTTC.

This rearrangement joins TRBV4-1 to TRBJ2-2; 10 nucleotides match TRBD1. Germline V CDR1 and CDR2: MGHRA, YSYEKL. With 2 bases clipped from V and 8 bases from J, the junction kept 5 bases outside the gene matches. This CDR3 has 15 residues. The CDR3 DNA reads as TGCGCCAGCAGCCAAAGGACAGGGGGTAAAGGGGAGCTGTTTTTT. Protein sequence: CASSQRTGGKGELFF.

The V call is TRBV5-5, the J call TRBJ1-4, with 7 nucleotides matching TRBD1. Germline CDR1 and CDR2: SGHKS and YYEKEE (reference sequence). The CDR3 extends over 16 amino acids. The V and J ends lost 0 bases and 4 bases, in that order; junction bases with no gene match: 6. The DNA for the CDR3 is TGTGCCAGCAGCTTGGAGGGGGCGGGGTATAATGAAAAACTGTTTTTT. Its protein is CASSLEGAGYNEKLFF.

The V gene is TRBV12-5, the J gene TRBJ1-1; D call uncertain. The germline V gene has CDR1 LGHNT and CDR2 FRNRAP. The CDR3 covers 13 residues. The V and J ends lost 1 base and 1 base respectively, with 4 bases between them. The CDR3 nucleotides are TGTGCTAGTGGTTTGGACACGAACACTGAAGCTTTCTTT. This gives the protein CASGLDTNTEAFF.

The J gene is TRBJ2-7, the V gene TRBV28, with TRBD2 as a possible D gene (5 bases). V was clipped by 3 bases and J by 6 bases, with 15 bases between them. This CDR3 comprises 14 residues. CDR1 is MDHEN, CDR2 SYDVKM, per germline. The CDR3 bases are TGTGCCAGCAGTTTTCGCCCTCGGGGAATCGAGCAGTACTTC. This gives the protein CASSFRPRGIEQYF.

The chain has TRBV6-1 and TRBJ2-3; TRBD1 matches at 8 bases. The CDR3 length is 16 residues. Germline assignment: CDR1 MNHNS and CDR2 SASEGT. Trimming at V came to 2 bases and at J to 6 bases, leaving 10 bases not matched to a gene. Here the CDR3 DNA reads TGTGCCAGCAGTGAATACCGGGACAGGTCATGGGATACGCAGTATTTT. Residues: CASSEYRDRSWDTQYF.

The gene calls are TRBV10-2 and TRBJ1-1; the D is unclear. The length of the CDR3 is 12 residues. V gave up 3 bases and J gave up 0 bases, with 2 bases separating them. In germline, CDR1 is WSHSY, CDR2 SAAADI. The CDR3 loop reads CASSDMNTEAFF. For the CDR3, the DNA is TGCGCCAGCAGTGACATGAACACTGAAGCTTTCTTT.

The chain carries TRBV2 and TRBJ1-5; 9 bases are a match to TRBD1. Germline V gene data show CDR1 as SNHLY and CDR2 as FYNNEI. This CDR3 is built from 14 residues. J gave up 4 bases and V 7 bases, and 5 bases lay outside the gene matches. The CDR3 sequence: CASNTQGANQPQHF. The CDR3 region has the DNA TGTGCCAGCAACACACAGGGGGCGAATCAGCCCCAGCATTTT.

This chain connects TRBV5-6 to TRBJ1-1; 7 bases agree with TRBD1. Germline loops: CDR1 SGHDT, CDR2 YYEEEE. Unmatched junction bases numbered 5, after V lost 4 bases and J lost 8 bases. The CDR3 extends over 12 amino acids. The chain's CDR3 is CASSGDSLEAFF. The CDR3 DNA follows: TGTGCCAGCAGCGGGGACAGTTTAGAAGCTTTCTTT.

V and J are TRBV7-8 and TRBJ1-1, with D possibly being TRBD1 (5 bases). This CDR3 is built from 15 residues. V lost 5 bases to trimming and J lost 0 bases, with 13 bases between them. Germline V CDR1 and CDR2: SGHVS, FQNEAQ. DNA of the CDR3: TGTGCCAGCAGCCTCGCGGGGGGGATGAACACTGAAGCTTTCTTT. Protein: CASSLAGGMNTEAFF.

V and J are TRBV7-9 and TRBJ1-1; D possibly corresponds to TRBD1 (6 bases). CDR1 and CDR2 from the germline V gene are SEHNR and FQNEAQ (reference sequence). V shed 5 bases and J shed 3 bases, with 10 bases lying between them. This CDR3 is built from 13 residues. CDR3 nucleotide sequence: TGTGCCAGCAGCCCGGACAGATACACTGAAGCTTTCTTT. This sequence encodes CASSPDRYTEAFF. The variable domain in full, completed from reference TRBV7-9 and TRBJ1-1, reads DTGVSQNPRHKITKRGQNVTFRCDPISEHNRLYWYRQTLGQGPEFLTYFQNEAQLEKSRLLSDRFSAERPKGSFSTLEIQRTEQGDSAMYLCASSPDRYTEAFFGQGTRLTVV.

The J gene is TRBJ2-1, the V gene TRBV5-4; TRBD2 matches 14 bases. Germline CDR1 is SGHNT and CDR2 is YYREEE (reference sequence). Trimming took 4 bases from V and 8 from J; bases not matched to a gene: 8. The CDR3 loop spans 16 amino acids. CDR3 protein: CASSQLLGLAGDEQFF. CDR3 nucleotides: TGTGCCAGCAGCCAGCTTCTGGGACTAGCGGGAGATGAGCAGTTCTTC.

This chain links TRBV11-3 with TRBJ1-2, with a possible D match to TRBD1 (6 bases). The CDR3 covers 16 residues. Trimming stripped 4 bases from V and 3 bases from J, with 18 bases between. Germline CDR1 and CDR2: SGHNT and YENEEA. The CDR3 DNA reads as TGTGCCAGCAGCTCTGGCAGGGGAAGGATGGACTATGGCTACACCTTC. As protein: CASSSGRGRMDYGYTF.